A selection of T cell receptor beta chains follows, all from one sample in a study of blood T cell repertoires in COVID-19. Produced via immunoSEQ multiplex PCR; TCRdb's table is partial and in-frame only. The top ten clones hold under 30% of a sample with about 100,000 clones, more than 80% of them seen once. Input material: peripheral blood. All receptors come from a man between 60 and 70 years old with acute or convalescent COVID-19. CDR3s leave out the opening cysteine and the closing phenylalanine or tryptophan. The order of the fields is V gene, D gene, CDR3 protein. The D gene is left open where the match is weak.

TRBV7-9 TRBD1 ASSSLQGNQPQH
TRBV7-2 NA ASSLSEGAFQETQY
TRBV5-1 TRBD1 ASSLRTGEETQY
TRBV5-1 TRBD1 ASSLGGTGLSYEQY
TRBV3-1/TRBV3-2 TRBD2 ASSQARAGGPYEQY
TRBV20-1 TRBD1 SASTRGRFNSPLH
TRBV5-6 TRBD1 ASSPGTGGSIYTEAF
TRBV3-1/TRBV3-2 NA ASSQPGLRNEKLF
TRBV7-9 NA ASSLVRTNEAF
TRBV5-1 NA ASSFHSPTEFYEQY
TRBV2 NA ASSPDTSLNTEAF
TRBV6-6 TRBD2 ASSPIGVRASGSSYNEQF
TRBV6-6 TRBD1 ATGGQVNGYT
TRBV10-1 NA ATSGHQLGTQY
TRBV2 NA ASSEAKGDTNEKLF
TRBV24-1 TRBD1 ATSRQGAREAF
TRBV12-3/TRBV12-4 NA ASSLGRGRPY
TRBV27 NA ASSAFGGSYNSPLH
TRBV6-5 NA ASSFGLLIWY
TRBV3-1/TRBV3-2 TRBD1 ASSLGTAMNTEAF
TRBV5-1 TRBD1 ASSSLLHDRGVGGYT
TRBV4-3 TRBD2 ASSRTSEYTDTQY
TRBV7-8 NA ASSLGTGYNEKLF
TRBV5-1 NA ASSLEAANNSPLH
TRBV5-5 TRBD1 ASSLNRGARYNEQF
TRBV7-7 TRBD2 ASSLGTSGSEVETQY
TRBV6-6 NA ASTTGTNEQF
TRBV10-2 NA ASSVANEQF
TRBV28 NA ASSPAGVQETQY
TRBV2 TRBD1 ASSPDRGGNQPQH
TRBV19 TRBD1 ASSGQGGTEAF
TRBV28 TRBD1 ASSLTGDQPQH
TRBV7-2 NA ASSLTDYNEQF